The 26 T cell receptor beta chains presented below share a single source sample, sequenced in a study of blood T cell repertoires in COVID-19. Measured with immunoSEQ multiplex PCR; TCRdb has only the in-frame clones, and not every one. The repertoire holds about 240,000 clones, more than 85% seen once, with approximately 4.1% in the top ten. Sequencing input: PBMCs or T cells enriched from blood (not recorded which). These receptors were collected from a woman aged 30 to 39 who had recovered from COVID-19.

In DNA form, the CDR3 reads TGTGCCAGCAGTACCAGACAGGGGAACACTGAAGCTTTCTTT. Residues: CASSTRQGNTEAFF. V usage is TRBV27 and J usage is TRBJ1-1, with 7 positions matching TRBD1. This CDR3 has 14 amino acids. J lost 1 base, V lost 5 bases, and 4 bases had no gene match. Germline assignment: CDR1 MNHEY and CDR2 SMNVEV (reference sequence).

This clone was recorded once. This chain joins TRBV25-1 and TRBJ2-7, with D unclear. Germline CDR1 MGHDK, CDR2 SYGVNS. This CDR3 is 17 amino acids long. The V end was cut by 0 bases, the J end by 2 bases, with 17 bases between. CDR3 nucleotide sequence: TGTGCCAGCAGTGAATATCCCCCGACGGAGCCCCCCTACGAGCAGTACTTC. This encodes CASSEYPPTEPPYEQYF.

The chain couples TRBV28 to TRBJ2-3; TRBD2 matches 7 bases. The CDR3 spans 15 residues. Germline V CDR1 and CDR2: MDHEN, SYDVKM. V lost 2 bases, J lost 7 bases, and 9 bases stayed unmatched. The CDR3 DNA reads TGTGCCAGCAGTTTAATCCGGGGGGTTGAGAATACGCAGTATTTT. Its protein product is CASSLIRGVENTQYF.

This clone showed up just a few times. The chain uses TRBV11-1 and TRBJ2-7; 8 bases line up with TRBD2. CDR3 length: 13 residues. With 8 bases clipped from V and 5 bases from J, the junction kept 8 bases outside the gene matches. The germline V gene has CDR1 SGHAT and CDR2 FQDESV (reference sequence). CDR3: CASGLAGGHEQYF. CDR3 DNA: TGTGCCAGCGGCCTGGCGGGAGGCCACGAGCAGTACTTC.

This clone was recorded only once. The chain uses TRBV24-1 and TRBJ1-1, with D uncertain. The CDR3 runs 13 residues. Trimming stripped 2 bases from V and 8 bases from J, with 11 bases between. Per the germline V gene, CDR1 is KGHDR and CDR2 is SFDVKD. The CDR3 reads CATSDYRGGEAFF. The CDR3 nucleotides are TGTGCCACCAGTGATTATCGGGGAGGGGAAGCTTTCTTT.

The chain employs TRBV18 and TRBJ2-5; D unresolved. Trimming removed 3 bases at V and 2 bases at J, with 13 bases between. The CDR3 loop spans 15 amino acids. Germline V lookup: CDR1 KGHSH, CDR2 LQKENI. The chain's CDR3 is CASSPVSGAQETQYF. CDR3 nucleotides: TGTGCCAGCTCACCGGTTAGTGGAGCGCAAGAGACCCAGTACTTC.

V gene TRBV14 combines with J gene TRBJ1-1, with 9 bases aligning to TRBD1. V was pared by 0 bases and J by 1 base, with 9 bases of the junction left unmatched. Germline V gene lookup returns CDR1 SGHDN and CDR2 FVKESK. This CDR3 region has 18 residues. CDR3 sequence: CASSQEGARDRANTEAFF. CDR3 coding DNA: TGTGCCAGCAGCCAAGAAGGGGCCCGGGACAGGGCGAACACTGAAGCTTTCTTT.

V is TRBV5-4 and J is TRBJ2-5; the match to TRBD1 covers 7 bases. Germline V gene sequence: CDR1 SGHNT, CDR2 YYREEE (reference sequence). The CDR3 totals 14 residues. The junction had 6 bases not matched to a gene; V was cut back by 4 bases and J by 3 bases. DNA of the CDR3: TGTGCCAGCAGCCAGGGACAGACTAAAGAGACCCAGTACTTC. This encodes CASSQGQTKETQYF. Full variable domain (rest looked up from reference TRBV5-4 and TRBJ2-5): ETGVTQSPTHLIKTRGQQVTLRCSSQSGHNTVSWYQQALGQGPQFIFQYYREEENGRGNFPPRFSGLQFPNYSSELNVNALELDDSALYLCASSQGQTKETQYFGPGTRLLVL.

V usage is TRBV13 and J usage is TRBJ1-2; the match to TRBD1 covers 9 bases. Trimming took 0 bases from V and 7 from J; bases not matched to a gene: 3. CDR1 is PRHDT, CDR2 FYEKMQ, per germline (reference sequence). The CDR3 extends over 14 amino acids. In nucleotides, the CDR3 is TGTGCCAGCAGCTTAGGCCTGACAGGGGGTGGCTACACCTTC. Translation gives CASSLGLTGGGYTF.

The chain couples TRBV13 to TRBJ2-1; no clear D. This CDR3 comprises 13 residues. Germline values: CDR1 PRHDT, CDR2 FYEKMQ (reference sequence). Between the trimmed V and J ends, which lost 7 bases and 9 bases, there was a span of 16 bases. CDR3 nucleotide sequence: TGTGCCAGCACCTACCTCGTAAGATCTGAGCAGTTCTTC. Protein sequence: CASTYLVRSEQFF.

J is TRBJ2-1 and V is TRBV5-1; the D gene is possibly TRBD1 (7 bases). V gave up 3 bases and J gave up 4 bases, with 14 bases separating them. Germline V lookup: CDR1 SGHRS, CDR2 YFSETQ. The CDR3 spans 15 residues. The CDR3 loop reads CASSWEDRSYNEQFF. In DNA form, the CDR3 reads TGCGCCAGCAGCTGGGAGGACAGGTCTTACAATGAGCAGTTCTTC.

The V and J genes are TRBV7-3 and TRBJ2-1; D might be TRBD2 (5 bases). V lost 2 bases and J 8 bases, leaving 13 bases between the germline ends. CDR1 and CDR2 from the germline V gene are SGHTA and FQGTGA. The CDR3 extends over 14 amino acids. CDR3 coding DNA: TGTGCCAGCAGCTTATACGTCTCCGGGGATGAGCAGTTCTTC. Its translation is CASSLYVSGDEQFF.

The CDR3 loop reads CASSQDWASKGNEQFF. In DNA, the CDR3 is TGCGCCAGCAGCCAAGATTGGGCTAGCAAAGGCAATGAGCAGTTCTTC. The V and J genes are TRBV4-3 and TRBJ2-1, with D tentatively TRBD2 (5 bases). In germline, CDR1 is LGHNA, CDR2 YSLEER. Trimming pared 0 bases from V and 6 bases from J, leaving 15 bases between. The CDR3 length is 16 residues.

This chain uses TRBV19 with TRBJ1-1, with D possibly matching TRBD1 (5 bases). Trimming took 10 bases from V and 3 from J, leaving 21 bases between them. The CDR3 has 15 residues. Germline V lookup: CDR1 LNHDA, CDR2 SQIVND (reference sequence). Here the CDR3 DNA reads TGTGCCACCTCGAAAGGACATGCCTATTACACTGAAGCTTTCTTT. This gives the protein CATSKGHAYYTEAFF. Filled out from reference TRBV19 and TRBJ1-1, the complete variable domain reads DGGITQSPKYLFRKEGQNVTLSCEQNLNHDAMYWYRQDPGQGLRLIYYSQIVNDFQKGDIAEGYSVSREKKESFPLTVTSAQKNPTAFYLCATSKGHAYYTEAFFGQGTRLTVV.

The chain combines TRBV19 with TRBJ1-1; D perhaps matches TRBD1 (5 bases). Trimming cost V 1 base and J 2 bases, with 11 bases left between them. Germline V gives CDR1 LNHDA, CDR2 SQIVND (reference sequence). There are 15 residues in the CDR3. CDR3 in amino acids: CASSIGSRVNTEAFF. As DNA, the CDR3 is TGTGCCAGTAGTATAGGATCCAGGGTCAACACTGAAGCTTTCTTT.

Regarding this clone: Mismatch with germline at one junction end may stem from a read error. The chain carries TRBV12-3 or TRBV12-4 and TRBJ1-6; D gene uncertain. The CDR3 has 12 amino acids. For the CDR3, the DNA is TGTGCCAGCAGTGCCCCGGAGTCACCCCTTCACTTT. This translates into CASSAPESPLHF.

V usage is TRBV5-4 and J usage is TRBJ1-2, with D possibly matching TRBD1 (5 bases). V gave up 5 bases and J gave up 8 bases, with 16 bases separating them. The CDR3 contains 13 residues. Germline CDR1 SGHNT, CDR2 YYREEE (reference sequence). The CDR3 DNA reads TGTGCCAGCAGGAGGGGCGGGGGGTCCGGCTACACCTTC. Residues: CASRRGGGSGYTF.

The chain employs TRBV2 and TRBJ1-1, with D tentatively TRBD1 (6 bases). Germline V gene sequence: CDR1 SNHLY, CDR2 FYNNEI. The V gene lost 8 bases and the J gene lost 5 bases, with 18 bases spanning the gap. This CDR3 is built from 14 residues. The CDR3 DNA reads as TGTGCCAGCCATATTTTGACAGGAGGAACTGAAGCTTTCTTT. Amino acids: CASHILTGGTEAFF.

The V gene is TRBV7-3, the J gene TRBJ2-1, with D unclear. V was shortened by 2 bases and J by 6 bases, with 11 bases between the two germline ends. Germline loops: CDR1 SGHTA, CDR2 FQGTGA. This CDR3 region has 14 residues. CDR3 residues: CASSLAARSNEQFF. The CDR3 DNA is TGTGCCAGCAGCTTAGCAGCTAGAAGCAATGAGCAGTTCTTC.

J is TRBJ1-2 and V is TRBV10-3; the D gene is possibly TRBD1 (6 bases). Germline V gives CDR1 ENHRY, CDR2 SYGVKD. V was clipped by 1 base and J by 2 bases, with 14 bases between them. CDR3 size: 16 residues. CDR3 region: CAISELPRDTNYGYTF. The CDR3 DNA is TGTGCCATCAGTGAGTTACCCCGGGACACAAACTATGGCTACACCTTC.

In nucleotides, the CDR3 is TGTGCCAGCAGCTTAAAACTAGCGACTGGGGAGTATTTT. Translation gives CASSLKLATGEYF. The rearrangement joins TRBV7-2 to TRBJ2-3; 7 bases line up with TRBD2. The CDR3 has 13 residues. CDR1 is SGHTA, CDR2 FQGNSA, per germline. V lost 2 bases, J lost 13 bases, and 9 bases stayed unmatched.

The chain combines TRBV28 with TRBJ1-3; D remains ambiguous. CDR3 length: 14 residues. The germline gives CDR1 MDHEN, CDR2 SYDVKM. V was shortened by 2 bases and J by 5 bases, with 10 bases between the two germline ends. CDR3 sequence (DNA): TGTGCCAGCAGTTTAGGGAGATTGCGAAACACCATATATTTT. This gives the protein CASSLGRLRNTIYF.

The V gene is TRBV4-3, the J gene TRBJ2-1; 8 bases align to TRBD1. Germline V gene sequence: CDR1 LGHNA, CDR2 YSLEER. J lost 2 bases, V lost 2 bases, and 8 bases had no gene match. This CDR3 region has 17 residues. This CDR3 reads CASSQRPGQGPYNEQFF. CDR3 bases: TGCGCCAGCAGCCAACGCCCCGGACAGGGCCCCTACAATGAGCAGTTCTTC.

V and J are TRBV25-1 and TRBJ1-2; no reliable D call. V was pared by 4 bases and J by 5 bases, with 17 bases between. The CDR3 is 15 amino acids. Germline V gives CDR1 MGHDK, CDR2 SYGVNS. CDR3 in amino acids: CASSGPGTVPYGYTF. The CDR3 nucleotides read TGTGCCAGCAGTGGCCCCGGCACAGTGCCTTATGGCTACACCTTC.

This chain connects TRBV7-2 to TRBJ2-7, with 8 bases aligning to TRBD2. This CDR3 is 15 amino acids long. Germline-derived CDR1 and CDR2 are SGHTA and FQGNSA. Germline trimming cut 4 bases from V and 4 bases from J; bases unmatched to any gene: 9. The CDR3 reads CASSSPAGEKYEQYF. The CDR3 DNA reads TGTGCCAGCAGCTCCCCAGCGGGAGAGAAGTACGAGCAGTACTTC.

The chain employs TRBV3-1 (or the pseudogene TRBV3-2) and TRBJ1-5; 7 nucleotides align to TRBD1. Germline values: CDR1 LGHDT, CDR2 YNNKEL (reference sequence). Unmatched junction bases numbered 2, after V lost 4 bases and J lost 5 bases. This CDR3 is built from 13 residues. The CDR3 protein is CASSLRGDQPQHF. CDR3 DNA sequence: TGTGCCAGCAGCCTCAGGGGGGATCAGCCCCAGCATTTT.